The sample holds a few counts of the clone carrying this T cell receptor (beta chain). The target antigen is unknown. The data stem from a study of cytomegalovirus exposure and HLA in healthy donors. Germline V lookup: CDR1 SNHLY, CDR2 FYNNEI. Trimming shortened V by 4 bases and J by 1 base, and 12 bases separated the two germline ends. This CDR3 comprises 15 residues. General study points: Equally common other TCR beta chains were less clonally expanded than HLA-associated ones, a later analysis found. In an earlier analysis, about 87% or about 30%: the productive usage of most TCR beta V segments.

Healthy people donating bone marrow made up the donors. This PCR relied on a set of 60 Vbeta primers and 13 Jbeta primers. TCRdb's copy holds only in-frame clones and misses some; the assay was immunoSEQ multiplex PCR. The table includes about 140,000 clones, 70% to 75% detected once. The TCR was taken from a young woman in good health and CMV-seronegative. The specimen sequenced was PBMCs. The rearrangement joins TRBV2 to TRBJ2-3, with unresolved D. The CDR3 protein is CASSVLNFGTDTQYF. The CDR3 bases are TGTGCCAGCAGTGTTTTAAACTTTGGCACAGATACGCAGTATTTT.